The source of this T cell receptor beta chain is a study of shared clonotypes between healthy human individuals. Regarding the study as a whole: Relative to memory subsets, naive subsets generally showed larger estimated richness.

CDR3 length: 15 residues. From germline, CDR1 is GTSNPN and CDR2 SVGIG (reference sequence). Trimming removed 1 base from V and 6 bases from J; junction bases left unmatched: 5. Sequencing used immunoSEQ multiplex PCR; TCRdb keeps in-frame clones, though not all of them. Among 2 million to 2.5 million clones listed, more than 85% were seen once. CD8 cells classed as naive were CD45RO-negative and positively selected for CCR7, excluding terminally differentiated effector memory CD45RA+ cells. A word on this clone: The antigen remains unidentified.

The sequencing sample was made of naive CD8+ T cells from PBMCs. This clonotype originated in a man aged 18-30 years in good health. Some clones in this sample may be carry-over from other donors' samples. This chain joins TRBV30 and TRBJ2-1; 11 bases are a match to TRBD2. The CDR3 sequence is CAWSGGTSGTNEQFF. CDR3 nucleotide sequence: TGTGCCTGGAGTGGGGGGACTAGCGGAACCAATGAGCAGTTCTTC.